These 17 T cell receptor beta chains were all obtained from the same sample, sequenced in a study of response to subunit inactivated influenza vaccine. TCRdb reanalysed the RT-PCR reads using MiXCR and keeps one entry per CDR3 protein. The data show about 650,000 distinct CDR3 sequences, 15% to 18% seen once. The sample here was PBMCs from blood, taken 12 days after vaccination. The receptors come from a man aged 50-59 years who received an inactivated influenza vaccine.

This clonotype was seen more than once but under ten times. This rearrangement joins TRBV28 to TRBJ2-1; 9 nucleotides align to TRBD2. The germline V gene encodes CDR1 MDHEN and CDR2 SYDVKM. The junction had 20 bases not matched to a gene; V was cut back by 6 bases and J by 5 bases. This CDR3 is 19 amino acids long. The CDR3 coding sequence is TGTGCCAGCAGCCTAGGGCGGGAGGGCCGGTTCCTTCCGGACAATGAGCAGTTCTTC. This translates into CASSLGREGRFLPDNEQFF.

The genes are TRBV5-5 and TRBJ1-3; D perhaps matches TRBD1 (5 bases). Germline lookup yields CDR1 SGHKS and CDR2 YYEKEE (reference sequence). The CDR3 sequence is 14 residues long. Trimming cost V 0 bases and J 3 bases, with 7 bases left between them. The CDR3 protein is CASSLAGNGNTIYF. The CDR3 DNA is TGTGCCAGCAGCTTGGCAGGGAATGGAAACACCATATATTTT.

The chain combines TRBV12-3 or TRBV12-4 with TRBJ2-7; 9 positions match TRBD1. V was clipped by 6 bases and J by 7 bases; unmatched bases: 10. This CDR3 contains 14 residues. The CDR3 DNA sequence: TGTGCCAGCAGCGTGTCCGGGACAGGGTCGGAGCAGTACTTC. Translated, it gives CASSVSGTGSEQYF.

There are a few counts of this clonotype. In DNA form, the CDR3 reads TGTGCCAGCAGCGTAGCAGGCAGGACTGAAGCTTTCTTT. Its protein product is CASSVAGRTEAFF. J is TRBJ1-1 and V is TRBV9, with D uncertain. CDR1 and CDR2 from the germline V gene are SGDLS and YYNGEE. This CDR3 contains 13 residues. Trimming stripped 0 bases from V and 5 bases from J, with 8 bases between.

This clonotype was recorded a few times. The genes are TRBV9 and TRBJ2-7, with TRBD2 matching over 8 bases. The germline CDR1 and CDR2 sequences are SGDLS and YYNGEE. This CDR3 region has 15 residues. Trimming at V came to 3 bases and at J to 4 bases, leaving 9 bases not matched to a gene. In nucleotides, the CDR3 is TGTGCCAGCAGCGGGAGCGGGAGTGCTACGTACGAGCAGTACTTC. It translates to CASSGSGSATYEQYF. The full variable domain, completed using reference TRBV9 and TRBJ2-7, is DSGVTQTPKHLITATGQRVTLRCSPRSGDLSVYWYQQSLDQGLQFLIQYYNGEERAKGNILERFSAQQFPDLHSELNLSSLELGDSALYFCASSGSGSATYEQYFGPGTRLTVT.

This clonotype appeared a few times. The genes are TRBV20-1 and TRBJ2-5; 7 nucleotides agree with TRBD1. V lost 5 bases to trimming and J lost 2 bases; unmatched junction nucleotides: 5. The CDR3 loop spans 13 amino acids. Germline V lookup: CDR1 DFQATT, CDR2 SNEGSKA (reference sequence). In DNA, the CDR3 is TGCAGTGCTTTAGACAGGGTGCAAGAGACCCAGTACTTC. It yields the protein CSALDRVQETQYF.

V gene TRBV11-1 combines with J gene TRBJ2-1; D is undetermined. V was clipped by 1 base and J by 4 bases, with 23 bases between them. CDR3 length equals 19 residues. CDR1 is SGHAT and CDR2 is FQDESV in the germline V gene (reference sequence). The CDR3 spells CASSLEPLVRDDYYNEQFF. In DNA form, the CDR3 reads TGTGCCAGCAGCTTAGAACCCCTAGTTCGAGATGATTATTACAATGAGCAGTTCTTC.

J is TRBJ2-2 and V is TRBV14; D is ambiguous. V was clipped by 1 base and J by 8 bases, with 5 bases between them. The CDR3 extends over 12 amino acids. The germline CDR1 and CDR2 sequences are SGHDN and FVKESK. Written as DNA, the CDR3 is TGTGCCAGCAGCCAAGGGGCTGGGGAGCTGTTTTTT. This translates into CASSQGAGELFF. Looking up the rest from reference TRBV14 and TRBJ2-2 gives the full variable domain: EAGVTQFPSHSVIEKGQTVTLRCDPISGHDNLYWYRRVMGKEIKFLLHFVKESKQDESGMPNNRFLAERTGGTYSTLKVQPAELEDSGVYFCASSQGAGELFFGEGSRLTVL.

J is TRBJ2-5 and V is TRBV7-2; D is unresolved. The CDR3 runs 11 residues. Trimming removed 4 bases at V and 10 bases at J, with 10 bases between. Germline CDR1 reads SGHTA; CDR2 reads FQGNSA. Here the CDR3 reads CASSWGGDQYF. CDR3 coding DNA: TGTGCCAGCAGCTGGGGTGGGGACCAGTACTTC.

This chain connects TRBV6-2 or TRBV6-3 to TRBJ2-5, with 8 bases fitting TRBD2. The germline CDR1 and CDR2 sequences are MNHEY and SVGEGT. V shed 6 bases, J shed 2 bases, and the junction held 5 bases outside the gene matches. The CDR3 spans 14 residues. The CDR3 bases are TGTGCCAGCAGGGAGCGGGGGCTACAAGAGACCCAGTACTTC. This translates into CASRERGLQETQYF.

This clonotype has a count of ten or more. CDR3 loop: CASSLAKNYGYTF. CDR3 bases: TGTGCCAGCAGCTTAGCGAAGAACTATGGCTACACCTTC. The genes are TRBV7-2 and TRBJ1-2; D uncertain. CDR1 is SGHTA, CDR2 FQGNSA, per germline. CDR3 length: 13 amino acids. The V end was cut by 0 bases, the J end by 2 bases, with 4 bases between. Combining the CDR3 with reference TRBV7-2 and TRBJ1-2 gives the whole variable domain GAGVSQSPSNKVTEKGKDVELRCDPISGHTALYWYRQSLGQGLEFLIYFQGNSAPDKSGLPSDRFSAERTGGSVSTLTIQRTQQEDSAVYLCASSLAKNYGYTFGSGTRLTVV.

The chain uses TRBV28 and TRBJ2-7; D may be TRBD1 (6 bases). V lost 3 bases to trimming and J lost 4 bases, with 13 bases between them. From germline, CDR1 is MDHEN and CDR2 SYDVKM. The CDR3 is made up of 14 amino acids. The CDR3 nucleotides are TGTGCCAGCAGTTTGACGGGACACATTTACGAGCAGTACTTC. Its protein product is CASSLTGHIYEQYF.

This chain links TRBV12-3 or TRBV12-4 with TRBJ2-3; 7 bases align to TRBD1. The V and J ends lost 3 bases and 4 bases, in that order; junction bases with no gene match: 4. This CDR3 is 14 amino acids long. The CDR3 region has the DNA TGTGCCAGCAGTTTCCGACAGGGCCCAGATACGCAGTATTTT. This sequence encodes CASSFRQGPDTQYF.

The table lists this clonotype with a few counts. CDR3: CASSLTGLANYEQYF. The CDR3 DNA follows: TGCGCCAGCAGCCTAACGGGACTAGCGAACTACGAGCAGTACTTC. V usage is TRBV5-1 and J usage is TRBJ2-7; the match to TRBD2 covers 10 bases. Germline V gene data show CDR1 as SGHRS and CDR2 as YFSETQ. The CDR3 runs 15 residues. V trimming: 4 bases; J trimming: 3 bases; junction bases outside the gene matches: 7.

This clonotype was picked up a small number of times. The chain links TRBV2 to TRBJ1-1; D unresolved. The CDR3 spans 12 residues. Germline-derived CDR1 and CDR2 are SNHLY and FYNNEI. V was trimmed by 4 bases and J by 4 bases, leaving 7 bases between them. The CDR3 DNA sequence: TGTGCCAGCAGTGGGGGTGGCACTGAAGCTTTCTTT. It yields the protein CASSGGGTEAFF.

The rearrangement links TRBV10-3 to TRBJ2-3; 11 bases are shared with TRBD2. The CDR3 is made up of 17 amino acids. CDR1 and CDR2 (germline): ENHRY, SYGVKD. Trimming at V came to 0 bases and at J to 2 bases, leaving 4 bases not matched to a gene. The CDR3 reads CAISESASGGNTDTQYF. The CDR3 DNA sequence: TGTGCCATCAGTGAGTCGGCTAGCGGGGGGAACACAGATACGCAGTATTTT.

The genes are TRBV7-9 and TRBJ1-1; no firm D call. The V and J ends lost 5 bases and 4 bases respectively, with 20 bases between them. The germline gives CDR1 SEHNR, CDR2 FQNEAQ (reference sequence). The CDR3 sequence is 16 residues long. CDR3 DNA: TGTGCCAGCAGCGTCCGGGCCCCGGGGTTGGGCACTGAAGCTTTCTTT. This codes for CASSVRAPGLGTEAFF.